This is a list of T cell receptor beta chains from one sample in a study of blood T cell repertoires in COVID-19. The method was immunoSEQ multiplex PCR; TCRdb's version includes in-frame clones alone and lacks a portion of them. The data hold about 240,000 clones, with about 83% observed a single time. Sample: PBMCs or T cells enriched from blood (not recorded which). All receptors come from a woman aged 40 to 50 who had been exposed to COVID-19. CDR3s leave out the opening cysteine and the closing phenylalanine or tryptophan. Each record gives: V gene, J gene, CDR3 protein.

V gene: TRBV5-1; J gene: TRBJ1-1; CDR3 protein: ASSLEPPGTGGNTEAF
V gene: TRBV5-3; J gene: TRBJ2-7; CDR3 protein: ARSPDTYEQY
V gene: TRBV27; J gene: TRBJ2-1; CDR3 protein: ASSYGTWYNEQF
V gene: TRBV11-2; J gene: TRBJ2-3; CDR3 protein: ASSLVGRLAGGTDTQY
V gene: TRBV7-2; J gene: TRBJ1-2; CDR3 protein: ASSSYPSVAGGYT
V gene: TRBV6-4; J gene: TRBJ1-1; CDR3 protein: ASSERAGAEAF
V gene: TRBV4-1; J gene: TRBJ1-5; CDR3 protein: ASSQEQGTWQSNQPQH
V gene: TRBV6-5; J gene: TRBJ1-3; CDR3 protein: ASTAPGSGNTIY
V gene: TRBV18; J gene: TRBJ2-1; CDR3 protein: ASSSTGTERSEQF
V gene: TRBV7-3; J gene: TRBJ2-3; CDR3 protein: ASSLTRPPGGSFASTDTQY
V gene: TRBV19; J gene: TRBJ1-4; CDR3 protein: ASSIDPSRATNEKLF
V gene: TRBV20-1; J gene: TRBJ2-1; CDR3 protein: SARDPGLQF
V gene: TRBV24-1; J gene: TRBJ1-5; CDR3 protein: ATSGEQSNQPQH
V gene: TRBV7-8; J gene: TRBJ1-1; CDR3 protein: ASSLRAGSDEAF
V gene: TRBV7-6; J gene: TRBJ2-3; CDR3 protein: ASSVGTGRNTDTQY
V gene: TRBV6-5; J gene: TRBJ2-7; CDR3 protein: ASSYSGSYYEQY
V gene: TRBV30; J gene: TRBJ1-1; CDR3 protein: AWSRQFEAF
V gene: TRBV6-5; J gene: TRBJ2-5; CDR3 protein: ASSPGGQETQY
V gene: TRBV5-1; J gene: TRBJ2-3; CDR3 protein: ASGERTSTDTQY
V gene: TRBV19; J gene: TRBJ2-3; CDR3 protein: ASSRDRGGTDTQY
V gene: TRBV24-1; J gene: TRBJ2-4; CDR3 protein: ATSDLTGGQNIQY
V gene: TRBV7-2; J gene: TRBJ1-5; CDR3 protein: ASSSETAEVWPQH
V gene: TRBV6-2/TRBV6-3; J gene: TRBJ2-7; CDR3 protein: ASSPTGQGSYEQY
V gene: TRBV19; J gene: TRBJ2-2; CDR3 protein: ASSIAGTNTGELF
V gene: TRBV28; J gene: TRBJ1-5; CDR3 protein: ASRPYGQGLSNQPQH
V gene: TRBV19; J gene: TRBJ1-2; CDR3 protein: ASSIETGGAAQLDNGYT
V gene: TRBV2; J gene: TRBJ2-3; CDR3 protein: ASREGLDTQY
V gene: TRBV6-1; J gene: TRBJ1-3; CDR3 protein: ASSEPRGPSGNTIY
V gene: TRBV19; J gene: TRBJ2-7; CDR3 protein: ASSPREGVEQY